This T cell receptor (beta chain) was sequenced for a study of T cells in tumors after PD-1 blockade. In germline, CDR1 is SGHDT, CDR2 YYEEEE. Deletions cut 6 bases from V and 2 bases from J, with 29 bases between. This CDR3 has 19 residues. Repertoires were generated with immunoSEQ multiplex PCR, while TCRdb's copy carries only in-frame clones and drops some. Among a few hundred clones listed, more than 65% were seen once. Sequencing used tumor tissue, obtained after anti-PD-1 treatment. The source of this sequence is a human donor with basal cell carcinoma. The chain couples TRBV5-6 to TRBJ2-5; D might be TRBD1 or TRBD2, each matching 6 bases. DNA of the CDR3: TGTGCCAGCATCAGGATTCTCCGGGACATCGGAGGGGAGCAAGAGACCCAGTACTTC. It codes for CASIRILRDIGGEQETQYF.